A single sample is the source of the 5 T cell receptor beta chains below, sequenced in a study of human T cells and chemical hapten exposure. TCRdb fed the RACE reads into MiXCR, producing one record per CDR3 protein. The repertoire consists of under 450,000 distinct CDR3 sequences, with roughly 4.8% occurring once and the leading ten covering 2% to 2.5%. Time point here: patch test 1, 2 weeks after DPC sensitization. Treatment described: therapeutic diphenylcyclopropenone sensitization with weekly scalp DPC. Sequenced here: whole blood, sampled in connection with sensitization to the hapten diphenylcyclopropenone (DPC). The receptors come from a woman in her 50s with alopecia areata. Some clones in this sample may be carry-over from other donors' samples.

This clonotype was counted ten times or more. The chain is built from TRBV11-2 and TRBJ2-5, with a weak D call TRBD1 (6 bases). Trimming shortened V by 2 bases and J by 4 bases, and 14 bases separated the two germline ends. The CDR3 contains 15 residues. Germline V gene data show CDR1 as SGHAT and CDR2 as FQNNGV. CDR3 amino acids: CASSLLAGVTETQYF. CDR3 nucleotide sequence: TGTGCCAGCAGCTTACTGGCAGGGGTTACAGAGACCCAGTACTTC.

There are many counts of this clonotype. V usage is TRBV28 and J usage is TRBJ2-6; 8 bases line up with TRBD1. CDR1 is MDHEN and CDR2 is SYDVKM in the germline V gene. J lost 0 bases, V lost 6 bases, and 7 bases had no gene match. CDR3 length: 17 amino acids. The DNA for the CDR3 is TGTGCCAGCAGGGACAGGGCGATTAGCTCTGGGGCCAACGTCCTGACTTTC. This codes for CASRDRAISSGANVLTF.

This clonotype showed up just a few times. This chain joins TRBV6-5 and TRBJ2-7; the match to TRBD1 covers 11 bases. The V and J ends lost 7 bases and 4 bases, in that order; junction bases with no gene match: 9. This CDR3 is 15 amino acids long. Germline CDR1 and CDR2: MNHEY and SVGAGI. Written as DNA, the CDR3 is TGTGCCAGCACCTTACTAGGGACAGGGGGATACGAGCAGTACTTC. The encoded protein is CASTLLGTGGYEQYF.

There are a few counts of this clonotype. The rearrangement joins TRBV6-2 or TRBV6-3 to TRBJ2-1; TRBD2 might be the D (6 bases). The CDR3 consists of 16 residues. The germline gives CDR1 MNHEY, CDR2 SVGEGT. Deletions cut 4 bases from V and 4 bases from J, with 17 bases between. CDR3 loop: CASSSPGRWAYNEQFF. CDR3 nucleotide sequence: TGTGCCAGCAGTTCCCCGGGGAGGTGGGCATACAATGAGCAGTTCTTC.

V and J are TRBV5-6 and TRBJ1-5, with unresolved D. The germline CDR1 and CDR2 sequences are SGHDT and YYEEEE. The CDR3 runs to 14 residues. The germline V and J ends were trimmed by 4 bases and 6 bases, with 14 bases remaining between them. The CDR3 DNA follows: TGTGCCAGCAGCAACAAGAACGAAGGTCAGCCCCAGCATTTT. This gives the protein CASSNKNEGQPQHF.